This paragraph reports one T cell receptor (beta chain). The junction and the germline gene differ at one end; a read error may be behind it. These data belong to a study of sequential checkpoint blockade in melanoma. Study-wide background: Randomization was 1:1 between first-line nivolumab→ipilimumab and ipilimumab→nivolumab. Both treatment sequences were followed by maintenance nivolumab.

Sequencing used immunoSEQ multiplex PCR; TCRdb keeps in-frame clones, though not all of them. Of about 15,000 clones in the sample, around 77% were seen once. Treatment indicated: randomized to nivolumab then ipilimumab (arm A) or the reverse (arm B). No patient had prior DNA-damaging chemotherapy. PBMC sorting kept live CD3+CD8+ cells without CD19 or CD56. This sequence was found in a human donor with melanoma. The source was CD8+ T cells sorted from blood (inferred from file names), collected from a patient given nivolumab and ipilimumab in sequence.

As DNA, the CDR3 is TGTGCCAGCAGGGGACAGGGCAATAAGCAGTTCTTC. Translated: CASRGQGNKQFF. V and J are TRBV27 and TRBJ2-1; 9 bases are shared with TRBD1. The CDR3 has 12 residues. Germline values: CDR1 MNHEY, CDR2 SMNVEV (reference sequence).